The subject of this entry is one TCR beta chain. Its antigen is unknown. This sample was included in a study of cytomegalovirus exposure and HLA in healthy donors. The study's findings and limits: Later work showed greater clonal expansion in HLA-associated TCR beta chains than in equally common others. Overall, some 160 TCR beta chains were annotated as cytomegalovirus-associated. A link between a missense DCLRE1C variant and TCR beta V- and J-gene trimming emerged from a later analysis.

With 60 Vbeta and 13 Jbeta primers, the PCR was carried out. TCRdb's copy holds only in-frame clones and misses some; the assay was immunoSEQ multiplex PCR. This sample carries 200,000 to 250,000 clones, roughly 88% of them seen once, and the ten largest clones take more than 0.6%. The V gene's germline CDR1 is DFQATT and CDR2 SNEGSKA (reference sequence). Trimming removed 0 bases at V and 7 bases at J, with 7 bases between. This CDR3 spans 11 amino acids. The rearrangement joins TRBV20-1 to TRBJ2-7; D is unresolved. The source is a boy younger than 10 in good health and CMV-seronegative. Sequencing input: PBMCs. As DNA, the CDR3 is TGCAGTGCTAGAGATCTTCGGGAGCAGTACTTC. Amino acid sequence: CSARDLREQYF.